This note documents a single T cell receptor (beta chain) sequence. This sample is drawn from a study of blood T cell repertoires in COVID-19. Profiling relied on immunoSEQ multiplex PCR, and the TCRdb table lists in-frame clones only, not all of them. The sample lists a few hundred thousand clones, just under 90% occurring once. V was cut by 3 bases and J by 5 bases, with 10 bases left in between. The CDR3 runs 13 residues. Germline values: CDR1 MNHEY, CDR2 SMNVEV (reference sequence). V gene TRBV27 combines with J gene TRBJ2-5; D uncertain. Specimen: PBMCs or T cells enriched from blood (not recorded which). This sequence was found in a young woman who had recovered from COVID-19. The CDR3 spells CASSFSSYETQYF. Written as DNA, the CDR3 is TGTGCCAGCAGTTTTTCTTCGTATGAGACCCAGTACTTC.